Presented here are 30 T cell receptor beta chains from one specimen sequenced in a study of breast tumors, draining lymph nodes, adjacent tissues. TCRdb analysed the multiplex PCR reads with MiXCR anew, one entry per CDR3 protein. The sample has approximately 60,000 distinct CDR3 sequences, roughly 59% seen once; the top ten hold roughly 19%. Material: breast tumor tissue. These TCRs come from a female donor with breast cancer. Some clones in this sample may be carry-over from other donors' samples.

This clonotype was detected ten times or more. This chain uses TRBV13 with TRBJ2-1, with TRBD2 as a possible D gene (6 bases). From germline, CDR1 is PRHDT and CDR2 FYEKMQ (reference sequence). Deletions cut 3 bases from V and 0 bases from J, with 9 bases between. The CDR3 loop spans 15 amino acids. In nucleotides, the CDR3 is TGTGCCAGCAGCTTGGGGACTCGCTCCTACAATGAGCAGTTCTTC. This encodes CASSLGTRSYNEQFF.

The chain uses TRBV19 and TRBJ1-6; the match to TRBD1 covers 9 bases. Germline loops: CDR1 LNHDA, CDR2 SQIVND (reference sequence). The J segment lost 10 bases and the V segment lost 6 bases, leaving 7 bases of the junction unmatched. CDR3 length equals 14 residues. CDR3 DNA sequence: TGTGCCAGTAGCGCGACAGGGGGAGGGTCACCCCTCCACTTT. Its protein is CASSATGGGSPLHF.

The chain carries TRBV20-1 and TRBJ2-6; 8 bases are a match to TRBD1. The CDR3 runs to 13 residues. The V gene's germline CDR1 is DFQATT and CDR2 SNEGSKA (reference sequence). The CDR3 DNA is TGCAGCGTCAGGGGGCTCGGGGCCAACGTCCTGACTTTC. It translates to CSVRGLGANVLTF.

This clonotype was seen repeatedly, ten times or more. The rearrangement links TRBV5-4 to TRBJ2-3; 14 bases agree with TRBD2. Trimming cost V 3 bases and J 6 bases; bases outside gene matches: 6. Germline CDR1 reads SGHNT; CDR2 reads YYREEE (reference sequence). CDR3 length equals 16 residues. The CDR3 is CASSSGLAGAADTQYF. The CDR3 DNA is TGTGCCAGCAGCTCGGGACTAGCGGGAGCGGCTGATACGCAGTATTTT.

Remarks on this clonotype: The junction and the germline gene differ at one end; a read error may be behind it. The V call is TRBV7-3, the J call TRBJ2-3; 16 nucleotides line up with TRBD2. CDR3 size: 21 residues. The V gene's germline CDR1 is SGHTA and CDR2 FQGTGA. The chain's CDR3 is CASSQDPPGLAGGPETDTQYF. CDR3 nucleotides: TGCGCCAGCAGCCAAGATCCACCGGGACTAGCGGGAGGGCCGGAAACAGATACGCAGTATTTT.

This clonotype occurred many times. The chain couples TRBV5-4 to TRBJ2-3; 10 bases agree with TRBD2. The CDR3 runs 16 residues. Germline assignment: CDR1 SGHNT and CDR2 YYREEE (reference sequence). Losses at the gene ends were 3 bases for V and 2 bases for J; bases not matched to a gene: 6. The CDR3 DNA is TGTGCCAGCAGCTCTGGACTAGCGGACCCCACAGATACGCAGTATTTT. Amino acids: CASSSGLADPTDTQYF. The full variable domain, its missing parts supplied by reference TRBV5-4 and TRBJ2-3, is ETGVTQSPTHLIKTRGQQVTLRCSSQSGHNTVSWYQQALGQGPQFIFQYYREEENGRGNFPPRFSGLQFPNYSSELNVNALELDDSALYLCASSSGLADPTDTQYFGPGTRLTVL.

This clonotype was recorded many times. CDR3 nucleotide sequence: TGTGCCATCAGTGATGGTCCAGGGGGTAGCGGGGAGCTGTTTTTT. Protein: CAISDGPGGSGELFF. This chain uses TRBV10-3 with TRBJ2-2; TRBD1 matches 7 bases. J was trimmed by 7 bases and V by 3 bases; bases with no gene match: 8. CDR1 and CDR2 from the germline V gene are ENHRY and SYGVKD. CDR3 length equals 15 residues.

This clonotype occurred a few times. CDR3 region: CASSQAVDGTEAFF. The CDR3 region has the DNA TGTGCCAGCAGCCAAGCGGTGGATGGCACTGAAGCTTTCTTT. This chain uses TRBV14 with TRBJ1-1; D is ambiguous. This CDR3 has 14 amino acids. V was pared by 1 base and J by 4 bases, with 10 bases between. Germline CDR1 and CDR2: SGHDN and FVKESK.

This clonotype was seen ten or more times. This chain connects TRBV7-8 to TRBJ2-5; no clear D. The CDR3 extends over 15 amino acids. V was clipped by 5 bases and J by 5 bases, with 18 bases between them. From germline, CDR1 is SGHVS and CDR2 FQNEAQ. The CDR3 loop reads CASSPTMGQEETQYF. The CDR3 DNA reads as TGTGCCAGCAGCCCAACAATGGGTCAAGAGGAGACCCAGTACTTC.

The chain carries TRBV6-6 and TRBJ2-7, with a weak D call TRBD1 (5 bases). With 2 bases removed from V and 1 base from J, the gap between germline ends came to 9 bases. Per germline, CDR1 MNHNY and CDR2 SVGAGI (reference sequence). This CDR3 region has 14 residues. This chain's CDR3 is CASSYQGRSYEQYF. CDR3 DNA: TGTGCCAGCAGTTACCAGGGTCGGTCCTACGAGCAGTACTTC.

In its sample, this clonotype was seen many times. V and J are TRBV7-6 and TRBJ2-7; TRBD1 or TRBD2 may be the D gene (5 bases each). The V gene lost 5 bases and the J gene lost 2 bases, with 10 bases spanning the gap. This CDR3 comprises 13 residues. Germline V gives CDR1 SGHVS, CDR2 FNYEAQ. The CDR3 sequence: CASSTGRTYEQYF. CDR3 bases: TGTGCCAGCAGCACGGGACGGACCTACGAGCAGTACTTC.

This clonotype was found many times. This chain connects TRBV11-2 to TRBJ2-7; 7 bases agree with TRBD1. V shed 4 bases and J 7 bases; nucleotides not matched to a gene: 13. The CDR3 is 15 amino acids. CDR1 is SGHAT, CDR2 FQNNGV, per germline. The CDR3 is CASSSTGTAFGEQYF. DNA for the CDR3: TGTGCCAGCAGCTCGACCGGGACAGCGTTCGGGGAGCAGTACTTC.

This clonotype was seen repeatedly, ten times or more. This chain connects TRBV11-2 to TRBJ2-6, with D perhaps TRBD1 (7 bases). Germline V gene data show CDR1 as SGHAT and CDR2 as FQNNGV. This CDR3 contains 17 residues. V was shortened by 1 base and J by 4 bases, with 14 bases between the two germline ends. CDR3 nucleotide sequence: TGTGCCAGCAGCTTAGTGGAGGGGGCGGGGGGGGCCAACGTCCTGACTTTC. Translated, it gives CASSLVEGAGGANVLTF.

With respect to this clonotype: A much larger clone is a single base away; this may be a read error. This chain uses TRBV10-2 with TRBJ2-4; D is ambiguous. The CDR3 sequence is 13 residues long. Germline values: CDR1 WSHSY, CDR2 SAAADI. The CDR3 region is CANSENGQNIQYF. The CDR3 coding sequence is TGCGCCAACAGTGAGAATGGGCAAAACATTCAGTACTTC.

The CDR3 spells CASSIGQGGYTF. CDR3 DNA sequence: TGTGCCAGTAGTATCGGACAGGGAGGCTACACCTTC. The V and J genes are TRBV19 and TRBJ1-2; 8 bases are a match to TRBD1. Germline CDR1 reads LNHDA; CDR2 reads SQIVND (reference sequence). The V and J ends lost 3 bases and 8 bases, in that order; junction bases with no gene match: 2. The CDR3 length is 12 residues.

V usage is TRBV19 and J usage is TRBJ1-4; D not resolved. V was pared by 5 bases and J by 4 bases, with 8 bases between. From germline, CDR1 is LNHDA and CDR2 SQIVND (reference sequence). This CDR3 is 13 amino acids long. The CDR3 nucleotides read TGTGCCAGTAGTTGGGAATATAATGAAAAACTGTTTTTT. Residues: CASSWEYNEKLFF. The full variable domain, in which reference TRBV19 and TRBJ1-4 provide the parts outside the CDR3, is DGGITQSPKYLFRKEGQNVTLSCEQNLNHDAMYWYRQDPGQGLRLIYYSQIVNDFQKGDIAEGYSVSREKKESFPLTVTSAQKNPTAFYLCASSWEYNEKLFFGSGTQLSVL.

The CDR3 loop is CSAGLGGETQYF. CDR3 sequence (DNA): TGCAGCGCTGGACTAGGGGGAGAGACCCAGTACTTC. V is TRBV29-1 and J is TRBJ2-5, with a possible D match to TRBD2 (7 bases). This CDR3 spans 12 amino acids. V dropped 7 bases and J dropped 4 bases, with 13 bases sitting between them. Germline V gene sequence: CDR1 SQVTM, CDR2 ANQGSEA.

This clonotype came up many times. The V call is TRBV2, the J call TRBJ1-5; 12 nucleotides align to TRBD1. CDR3 length: 16 residues. Germline CDR1 SNHLY, CDR2 FYNNEI. The J segment lost 2 bases and the V segment lost 6 bases, leaving 5 bases of the junction unmatched. The CDR3 coding sequence is TGTGCCAGCAGGACGGGACAGGGGGCGGGCAATCAGCCCCAGCATTTT. Protein product: CASRTGQGAGNQPQHF.

The chain uses TRBV2 and TRBJ1-2; 9 bases align to TRBD1. The V and J ends lost 6 bases and 12 bases, in that order; junction bases with no gene match: 11. Germline V lookup: CDR1 SNHLY, CDR2 FYNNEI. The CDR3 loop spans 13 amino acids. The CDR3 DNA follows: TGTGCCAGCAGCCCCGGACAGGGGCGTGGAAACACCTTC. Translating gives CASSPGQGRGNTF.

Ten or more counts support this clonotype. The CDR3 region has the DNA TGCGCCAGCAGCTTGGGCAAGTGGGGGAATGAGCAGTTCTTC. It codes for CASSLGKWGNEQFF. The rearrangement joins TRBV5-1 to TRBJ2-1, with D perhaps being TRBD1 or TRBD2 (5 bases each). V was trimmed by 0 bases and J by 7 bases, leaving 11 bases between them. Germline V gives CDR1 SGHRS, CDR2 YFSETQ. The CDR3 spans 14 residues.

In its sample, this clonotype was seen many times. The V call is TRBV19, the J call TRBJ2-3; 12 nucleotides agree with TRBD2. V lost 6 bases and J lost 0; bases outside the gene matches: 7. The CDR3 totals 17 residues. The germline CDR1 and CDR2 sequences are LNHDA and SQIVND (reference sequence). The CDR3 DNA reads TGTGCCAGTAGGTCAAGAGGGACTAGCGGGAGCACAGATACGCAGTATTTT. This codes for CASRSRGTSGSTDTQYF. The variable domain in full, with the rest retrieved from reference TRBV19 and TRBJ2-3, is DGGITQSPKYLFRKEGQNVTLSCEQNLNHDAMYWYRQDPGQGLRLIYYSQIVNDFQKGDIAEGYSVSREKKESFPLTVTSAQKNPTAFYLCASRSRGTSGSTDTQYFGPGTRLTVL.

The rearrangement links TRBV29-1 to TRBJ1-5; TRBD1 matches at 9 bases. Germline CDR1 and CDR2: SQVTM and ANQGSEA. The CDR3 totals 16 residues. V was clipped by 5 bases and J by 4 bases; unmatched bases: 12. The CDR3 region has the DNA TGCAGCGTTCAGGGGGGGGGGACAGGGCTGAATCAGCCCCAGCATTTT. Protein product: CSVQGGGTGLNQPQHF.

The gene calls are TRBV10-3 and TRBJ1-4, with D possibly TRBD1 on 5 matching bases. V was clipped by 6 bases and J by 5 bases, with 16 bases between them. The CDR3 loop spans 15 amino acids. Germline V gene lookup returns CDR1 ENHRY and CDR2 SYGVKD. CDR3 residues: CAIRGTSAVNEKLFF. The CDR3 DNA follows: TGTGCCATCAGGGGGACTAGCGCGGTCAATGAAAAACTGTTTTTT.

The chain recombines TRBV6-5 with TRBJ2-2; D might be TRBD1 (6 bases). This CDR3 is 15 amino acids long. Trimming cost V 9 bases and J 10 bases, with 24 bases left between them. CDR1 and CDR2 from the germline V gene are MNHEY and SVGAGI. The CDR3 DNA reads TGTGCCAGTTCATCCCCGGGACAATTATCGGAGGAGCTGTTTTTT. Its protein is CASSSPGQLSEELFF.

In this sample, this clonotype turned up many times. The CDR3 DNA sequence: TGTGCCAGCACCTTTCCAGGGGCTCAGCCCCAGCATTTT. This sequence encodes CASTFPGAQPQHF. This sequence joins TRBV6-6 and TRBJ1-5; possible D gene TRBD1, 6 bases. CDR1 and CDR2 from the germline V gene are MNHNY and SVGAGI (reference sequence). The CDR3 spans 13 residues. V dropped 7 bases and J dropped 6 bases, with 13 bases sitting between them.

This clonotype was seen many times. The chain employs TRBV27 and TRBJ2-2; no reliable D call. The V gene's germline CDR1 is MNHEY and CDR2 SMNVEV (reference sequence). The CDR3 has 15 residues. Trimming shortened V by 7 bases and J by 1 base, and 13 bases separated the two germline ends. CDR3 loop: CASTPIRGNTGELFF. CDR3 bases: TGTGCCAGCACCCCGATCAGAGGGAACACCGGGGAGCTGTTTTTT.

About this clonotype: Just one base apart from a much larger clone, this may be a read error. V gene TRBV6-6 combines with J gene TRBJ2-1; the match to TRBD2 covers 8 bases. The CDR3 covers 17 residues. V was clipped by 5 bases and J by 1 base; unmatched bases: 10. The germline gives CDR1 MNHNY, CDR2 SVGAGI (reference sequence). This chain's CDR3 is CASSPGPLAESYNEQFF. CDR3 bases: TGTGCCAGCAGTCCAGGCCCACTAGCGGAGTCCTACAATGAGCAGTTCTTC.

This clonotype was picked up many times. This chain connects TRBV4-2 to TRBJ2-1; 8 nucleotides align to TRBD2. Germline CDR1 and CDR2: LGHNA and YNFKEQ. V trimming: 3 bases; J trimming: 5 bases; junction bases outside the gene matches: 12. The CDR3 consists of 17 residues. CDR3 DNA: TGTGCCAGCAGCCAGACTCTTACCGGGGGGGGGGACAATGAGCAGTTCTTC. This sequence encodes CASSQTLTGGGDNEQFF.

The gene calls are TRBV29-1 and TRBJ1-2; D might be TRBD1 (6 bases). CDR3 length: 13 residues. Trimming shortened V by 0 bases and J by 3 bases, and 8 bases separated the two germline ends. CDR1 is SQVTM, CDR2 ANQGSEA, per germline. The DNA of the CDR3 is TGCAGCGTTGAAGATCGACAGGACTATGGCTACACCTTC. Translated, it gives CSVEDRQDYGYTF.

The chain carries TRBV2 and TRBJ2-7; tentatively, D is TRBD1 (5 bases). V was clipped by 2 bases and J by 3 bases, with 29 bases between them. The CDR3 sequence is 20 residues long. Germline values: CDR1 SNHLY, CDR2 FYNNEI. DNA for the CDR3: TGTGCCAGCAGTGAATTCGCGTCGGTCCAGGGTAGCTTGGTGGGCTACGAGCAGTACTTC. Its translation is CASSEFASVQGSLVGYEQYF.